This T cell receptor (beta chain) was found in a study of cytomegalovirus exposure and HLA in healthy donors. In germline, CDR1 is SEHNR, CDR2 FQNEAQ (reference sequence). With 5 bases clipped from V and 3 bases from J, the junction kept 13 bases outside the gene matches. The CDR3 has 16 amino acids. The PCR used 60 Vbeta and 13 Jbeta primers. Measured with immunoSEQ multiplex PCR; TCRdb has only the in-frame clones, and not every one. The data contain roughly 200,000 clones, roughly 85% of them singletons. The TCR originated in a woman in her forties or fifties in good health and CMV-seronegative. The chain combines TRBV7-9 with TRBJ2-7; TRBD2 agrees at 7 bases. The source material was PBMCs. CDR3: CASSPRVAGNLYEQYF. CDR3 nucleotides: TGTGCCAGCAGCCCCAGGGTAGCGGGTAATCTCTACGAGCAGTACTTC.